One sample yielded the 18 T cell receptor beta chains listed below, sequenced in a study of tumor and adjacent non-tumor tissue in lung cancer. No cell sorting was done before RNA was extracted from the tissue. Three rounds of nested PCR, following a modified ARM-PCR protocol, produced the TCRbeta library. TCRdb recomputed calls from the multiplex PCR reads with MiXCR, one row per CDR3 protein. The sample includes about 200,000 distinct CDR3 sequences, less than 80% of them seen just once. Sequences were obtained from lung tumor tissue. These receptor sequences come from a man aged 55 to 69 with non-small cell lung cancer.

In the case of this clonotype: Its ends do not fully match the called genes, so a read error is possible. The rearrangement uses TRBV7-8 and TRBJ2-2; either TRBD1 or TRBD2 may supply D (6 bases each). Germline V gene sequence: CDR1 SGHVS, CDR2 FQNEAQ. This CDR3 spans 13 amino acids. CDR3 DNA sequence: TGTACCAGCAGCTTCGGGGGCGGCGGGGAGCTGTTATTT. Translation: CTSSFGGGGELLF.

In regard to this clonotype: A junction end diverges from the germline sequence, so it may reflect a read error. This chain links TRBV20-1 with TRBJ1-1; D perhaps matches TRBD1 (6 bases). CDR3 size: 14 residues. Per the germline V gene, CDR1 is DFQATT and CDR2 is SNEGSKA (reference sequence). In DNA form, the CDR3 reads TGCAGTGCTAGAAAGGGGGTGATGAACAGTGAAGCTTTCTTT. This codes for CSARKGVMNSEAFF.

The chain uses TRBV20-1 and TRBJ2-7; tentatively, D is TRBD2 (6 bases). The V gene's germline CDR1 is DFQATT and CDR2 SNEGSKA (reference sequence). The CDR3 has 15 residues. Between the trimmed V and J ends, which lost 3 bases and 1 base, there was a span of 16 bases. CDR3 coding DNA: TGCAGTGCTAGGACTAATGGGAGGACATCCTACGAGCAGTACTTC. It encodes CSARTNGRTSYEQYF.

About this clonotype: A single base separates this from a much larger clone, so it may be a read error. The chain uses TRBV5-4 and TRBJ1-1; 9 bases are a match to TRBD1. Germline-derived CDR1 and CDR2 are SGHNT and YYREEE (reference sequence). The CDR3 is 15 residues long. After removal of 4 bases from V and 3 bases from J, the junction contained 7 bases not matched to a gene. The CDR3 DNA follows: TGTGCCAGCAGCAGGGGATGGACAGGGGACACTGAAGCTTTCTTT. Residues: CASSRGWTGDTEAFF.

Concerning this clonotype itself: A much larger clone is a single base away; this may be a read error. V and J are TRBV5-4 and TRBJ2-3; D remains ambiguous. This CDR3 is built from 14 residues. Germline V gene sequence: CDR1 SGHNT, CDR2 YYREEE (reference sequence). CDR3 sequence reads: CASSFESGTDTLYF. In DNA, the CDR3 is TGTGCCAGCAGCTTTGAGAGTGGCACAGATACGCTGTATTTT.

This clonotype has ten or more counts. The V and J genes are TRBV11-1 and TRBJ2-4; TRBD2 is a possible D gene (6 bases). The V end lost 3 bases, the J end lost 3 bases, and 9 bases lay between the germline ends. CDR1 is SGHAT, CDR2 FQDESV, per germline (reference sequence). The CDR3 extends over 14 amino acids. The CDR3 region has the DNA TGTGCCAGCAGCTTCCGGGACTTCAAAAACATTCAGTACTTC. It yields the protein CASSFRDFKNIQYF.

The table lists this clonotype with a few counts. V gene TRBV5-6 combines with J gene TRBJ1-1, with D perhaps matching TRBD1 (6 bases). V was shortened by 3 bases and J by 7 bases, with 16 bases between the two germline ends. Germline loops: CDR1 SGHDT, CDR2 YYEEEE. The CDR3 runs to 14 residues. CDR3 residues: CASSSTGGGREAFF. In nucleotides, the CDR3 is TGTGCCAGCAGCTCGACAGGAGGGGGGCGTGAAGCTTTCTTT.

CDR3 loop: CASADSILQYF. The DNA of the CDR3 is TGTGCCAGCGCCGATTCGATCTTGCAATACTTC. The chain is built from TRBV11-3 and TRBJ2-7; D call uncertain. The V gene lost 8 bases and the J gene lost 13 bases, with 18 bases spanning the gap. The CDR3 has 11 residues. Looked up from germline, CDR1 is SGHNT and CDR2 is YENEEA.

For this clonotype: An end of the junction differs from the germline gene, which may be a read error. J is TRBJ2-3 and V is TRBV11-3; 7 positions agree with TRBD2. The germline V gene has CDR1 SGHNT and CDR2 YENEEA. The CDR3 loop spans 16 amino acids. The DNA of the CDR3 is TGTGTCAGCAGCCCAGTGACGGGGGGACGCACAGATACGCAGTATTTT. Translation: CVSSPVTGGRTDTQYF.

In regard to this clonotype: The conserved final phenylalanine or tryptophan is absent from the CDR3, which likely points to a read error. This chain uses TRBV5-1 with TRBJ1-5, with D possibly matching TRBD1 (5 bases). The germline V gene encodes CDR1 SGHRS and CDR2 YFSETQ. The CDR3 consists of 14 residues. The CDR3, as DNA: TGCGCCAGTAGCTTGGGCGCGGGGGGTCAGCCCCAGCATCTT. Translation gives CASSLGAGGQPQHL.

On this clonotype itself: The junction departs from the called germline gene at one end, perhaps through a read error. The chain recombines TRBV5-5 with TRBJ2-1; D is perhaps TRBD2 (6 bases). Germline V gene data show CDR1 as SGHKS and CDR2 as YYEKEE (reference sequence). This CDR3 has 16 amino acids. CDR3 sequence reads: CASSLWGLGSYDEQFF. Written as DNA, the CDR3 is TGTGCCAGCAGCTTGTGGGGACTTGGCTCCTACGATGAGCAGTTCTTC. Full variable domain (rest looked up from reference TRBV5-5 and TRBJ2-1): DAGVTQSPTHLIKTRGQQVTLRCSPISGHKSVSWYQQVLGQGPQFIFQYYEKEERGRGNFPDRFSARQFPNYSSELNVNALLLGDSALYLCASSLWGLGSYDEQFFGPGTRLTVL.

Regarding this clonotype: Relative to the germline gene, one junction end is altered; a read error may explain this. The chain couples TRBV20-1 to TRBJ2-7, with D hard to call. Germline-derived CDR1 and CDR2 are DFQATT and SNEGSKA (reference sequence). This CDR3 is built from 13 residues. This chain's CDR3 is CCAYDGRSYEQYF. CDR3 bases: TGCTGTGCTTACGACGGTCGCTCCTACGAGCAGTACTTC.

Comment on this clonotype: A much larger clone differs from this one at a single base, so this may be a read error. CDR3 nucleotide sequence: TGCGCCAGCAGCCAAGGTCAGCAGTTCCAAGATACGCAGTATTTT. Translation: CASSQGQQFQDTQYF. This rearrangement joins TRBV4-1 to TRBJ2-3, with D unclear. This CDR3 is built from 15 residues. Trimming pared 1 base from V and 5 bases from J, leaving 13 bases between. In germline, CDR1 is MGHRA, CDR2 YSYEKL.

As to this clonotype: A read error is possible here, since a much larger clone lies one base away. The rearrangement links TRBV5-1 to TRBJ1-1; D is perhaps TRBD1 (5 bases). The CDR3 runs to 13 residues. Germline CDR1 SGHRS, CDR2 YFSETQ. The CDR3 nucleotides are TGCGACAGCCAGGCAGGGACGAACACTGAAGCTTTCTTT. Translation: CDSQAGTNTEAFF.

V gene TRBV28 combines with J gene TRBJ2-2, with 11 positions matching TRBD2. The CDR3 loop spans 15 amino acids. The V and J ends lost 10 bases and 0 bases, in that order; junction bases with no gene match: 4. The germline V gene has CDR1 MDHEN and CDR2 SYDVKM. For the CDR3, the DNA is TGTGCCACCCTAGCGGGGGGATCGAACACCGGGGAGCTGTTTTTT. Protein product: CATLAGGSNTGELFF. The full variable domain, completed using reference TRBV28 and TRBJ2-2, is DVKVTQSSRYLVKRTGEKVFLECVQDMDHENMFWYRQDPGLGLRLIYFSYDVKMKEKGDIPEGYSVSREKKERFSLILESASTNQTSMYLCATLAGGSNTGELFFGEGSRLTVL.

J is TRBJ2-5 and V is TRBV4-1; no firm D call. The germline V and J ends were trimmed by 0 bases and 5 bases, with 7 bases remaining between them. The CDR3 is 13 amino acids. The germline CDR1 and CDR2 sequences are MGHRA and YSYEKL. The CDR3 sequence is CASSQDLYETQYF. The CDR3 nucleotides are TGCGCCAGCAGCCAAGATCTGTACGAGACCCAGTACTTC.

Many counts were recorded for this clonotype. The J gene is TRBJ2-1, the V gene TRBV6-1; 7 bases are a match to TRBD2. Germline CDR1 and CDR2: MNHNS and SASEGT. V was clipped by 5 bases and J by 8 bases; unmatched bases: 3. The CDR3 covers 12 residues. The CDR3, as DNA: TGTGCCAGCAGTATCCGGGGGGATGAGCAGTTCTTC. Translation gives CASSIRGDEQFF.

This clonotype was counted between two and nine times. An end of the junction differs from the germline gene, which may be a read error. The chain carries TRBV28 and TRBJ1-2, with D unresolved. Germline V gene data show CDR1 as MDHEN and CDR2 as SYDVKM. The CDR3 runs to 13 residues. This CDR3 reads CASSLGPNYGDTF. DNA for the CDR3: TGTGCCAGCAGTTTAGGGCCGAACTATGGCGACACCTTC.